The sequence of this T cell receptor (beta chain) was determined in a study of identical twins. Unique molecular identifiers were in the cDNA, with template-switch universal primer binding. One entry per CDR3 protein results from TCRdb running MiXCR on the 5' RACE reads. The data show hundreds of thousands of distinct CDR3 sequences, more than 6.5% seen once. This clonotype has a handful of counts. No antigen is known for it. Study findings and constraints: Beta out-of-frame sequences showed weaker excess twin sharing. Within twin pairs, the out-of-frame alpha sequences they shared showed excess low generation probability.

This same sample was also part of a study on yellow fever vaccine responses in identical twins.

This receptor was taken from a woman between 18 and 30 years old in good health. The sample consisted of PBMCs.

CDR3 sequence: CASKRDRDQGPQHF. The DNA of the CDR3 is TGTGCCAGCAAGCGGGACAGGGATCAAGGGCCCCAGCATTTT. This chain connects TRBV27 to TRBJ1-5; 9 nucleotides agree with TRBD1. CDR1 is MNHEY, CDR2 SMNVEV, per germline (reference sequence). The V segment lost 7 bases and the J segment 9 bases; nucleotides outside the gene matches: 10. The CDR3 is made up of 14 amino acids.